A selection of T cell receptor beta chains follows, all from one sample in a study of CD4 T cells in relation to SARS-CoV-2 and coronaviruses. Data came from immunoSEQ multiplex PCR; TCRdb stores just in-frame clones and leaves some out. The sample yields tens of thousands of clones, 70% to 80% seen once. These receptors lack a known antigen. The source material was CD4+ T cells from PBMCs, cultured in vitro. Receptors were obtained from a human donor in good health. The CDR3 runs from the conserved cysteine through the conserved F or W. The D gene is left open where the match is weak. Not all rows give a size; the values are once, few, many and, for expanded clones, a class.

>.|TRBJ2-3|.|TRBV12-5
TGTGCTAGTGGTTTGGGTCTCACAGATACGCAGTATTTT
CASGLGLTDTQYF
>medium-sized|TRBJ2-7|.|TRBV6-5
TGTGCCAGTAGGGCGGCGTCTAGCTGGTCCTACGAGCAGTACTTC
CASRAASSWSYEQYF
>.|TRBJ1-2|.|TRBV24-1
TGTGCCACCAGTGGAACACAGCGGGATACTAACTATGGCTACACCTTC
CATSGTQRDTNYGYTF
>.|TRBJ1-3|.|TRBV7-9
TGTGCCAGCAGCTTAGCGGACAGCTCTGGAAACACCATATATTTT
CASSLADSSGNTIYF
>large|TRBJ2-3|.|TRBV5-1
TGCGCCAGCAGCTCCGAGACAGATACGCAGTATTTT
CASSSETDTQYF
>few|TRBJ2-5|.|TRBV18
TGTGCCAGCTCACCACAGATAAGAGGGGAGGAGACCCAGTACTTC
CASSPQIRGEETQYF
>.|TRBJ2-5|TRBD2|TRBV4-1
TGCGCCAGCAGCCACGCGGGAGGGCGAGGAGAGACCCAGTACTTC
CASSHAGGRGETQYF
>.|TRBJ2-1|TRBD2|TRBV4-1
TGCGCCAGCAGCCCTATTGGCGGGAGAACCTACAATGAGCAGTTCTTC
CASSPIGGRTYNEQFF
>.|TRBJ2-2|.|TRBV6-4
TGTGCCAGCCGACGTTACAAGGAAACCGGGGAGCTGTTTTTT
CASRRYKETGELFF
>.|TRBJ2-3|.|TRBV24-1
TGTGCCACCAGTGATTCGGGGACCTCCACAGATACGCAGTATTTT
CATSDSGTSTDTQYF
>.|TRBJ1-2|.|TRBV9
TGTGCCAGCAGCCTCAACCAAGAGGGAAGCTATGGCTACACCTTC
CASSLNQEGSYGYTF
>.|TRBJ1-6|.|TRBV18
TGTGCCAGCTCACCACATAACAGGGAGACTTCACCCCTCCACTTT
CASSPHNRETSPLHF
>.|TRBJ2-7|.|TRBV6-1
TGTGCCAGCAGTGAAGCGTCCGTTCGCCGGGGCGAGCAGTACTTC
CASSEASVRRGEQYF
>.|TRBJ2-5|.|TRBV27
TGTGCCAGCAGTTTATCCTTTACGGAGACCCAGTACTTC
CASSLSFTETQYF
>.|TRBJ1-1|.|TRBV12-5
TGTGCTAGTGGTTTGGACCTCCCCGATAGGGGGTCTTTCTTT
CASGLDLPDRGSFF
>.|TRBJ1-2|TRBD1|TRBV29-1
TGCAGCTCCAACCAGGGGGGAGGAGGCTACACCTTC
CSSNQGGGGYTF
>.|TRBJ2-7|TRBD2|TRBV7-3
TGTGCCAGCAGCCTGGGACTAGCGGGTTCCTACGAGCAGTACTTC
CASSLGLAGSYEQYF
>.|TRBJ2-7|.|TRBV9
TGTGCCAGCAGCGTAGAACCCTTCGGGGTCTACGAGCAGTACTTC
CASSVEPFGVYEQYF
>.|TRBJ2-3|.|TRBV10-3
TGTGCCATCAGAGAACCGACCGGACCTAGCACAGATACGCAGTATTTT
CAIREPTGPSTDTQYF
>.|TRBJ2-5|.|TRBV5-1
TGCGCCAGCAGCTCCCCCATGGAGACCCAGTACTTC
CASSSPMETQYF
>.|TRBJ1-1|.|TRBV6-5
TGTGCCAGCAGTTCCGTCAACAGTGTGGGGGAAGCTTTCTTT
CASSSVNSVGEAFF
>.|TRBJ2-2|TRBD1|TRBV19
TGTGCCAGTAGAAGGGACAGGGGCACCGGGGAGCTGTTTTTT
CASRRDRGTGELFF
>.|TRBJ2-6|.|TRBV9
TGTGCCAGCAGCGTTGGTCTTACGGACACCTTTTCTGGGGCCAACGTCCTGACTTTC
CASSVGLTDTFSGANVLTF
>.|TRBJ1-5|TRBD1|TRBV6-6
TGTGCCAGCAGTTCCAGGACAGGGGGCTATGAGGTGCCCCAGCATTTT
CASSSRTGGYEVPQHF
>.|TRBJ1-1|.|TRBV25-1
TGTGCCAGCAGTGAAGTGGGGACGGGAGGGATTGCTTTCTTT
CASSEVGTGGIAFF
>once|TRBJ2-5|TRBD2|TRBV7-9
TGTGCCAGCAGCTTCCGGGGTAGCGGGAGAGGGGATCAAGAGACCCAGTACTTC
CASSFRGSGRGDQETQYF
>.|TRBJ2-7|.|TRBV11-3
TGTGCCAGCAGCTTAAACAGGGTGGACGAGCAGTACTTC
CASSLNRVDEQYF
>.|TRBJ1-1|.|TRBV29-1
TGCAGCGTCCAGACAGGAATGAACACTGAAGCTTTCTTT
CSVQTGMNTEAFF
>.|TRBJ2-6|.|TRBV2
TGTGCCAGCAGTTACGATCCAGCTGGGGCCAACGTCCTGACTTTC
CASSYDPAGANVLTF
>.|TRBJ1-6|TRBD1|TRBV19
TGTGCCAGTAGTACTGCAACCGGGACAGGGAAAAGTTCACCCCTCCACTTT
CASSTATGTGKSSPLHF
>once|TRBJ2-7|TRBD1|TRBV28
TGTGCCAGCATTCTGGGACAGGGGGCTTACGAGCAGTACTTC
CASILGQGAYEQYF
>.|TRBJ2-7|TRBD2|TRBV9
TGTGCCAGCAGCCCCAAGCTAGCGGGGAGCTCCTACGAGCAGTACTTC
CASSPKLAGSSYEQYF
>.|TRBJ2-1|.|TRBV12-5
TGTGCTAGTGGTTTGGTACTCTCCTGGCCCGCTAGCTCCTACAATGAGCAGTTCTTC
CASGLVLSWPASSYNEQFF
>.|TRBJ1-5|TRBD1|TRBV6-5
TGTGCCAGCGTCCGGGACAGGGGCAATCAGCCCCAGCATTTT
CASVRDRGNQPQHF
>.|TRBJ1-1|.|TRBV6-5
TGTGCCAGCAGCTGGTCGGTCGAGAACACTGAAGCTTTCTTT
CASSWSVENTEAFF
>.|TRBJ1-5|TRBD1|TRBV18
TGTGCCAGCTCACCCGGGACAGATAGCAATCAGCCCCAGCATTTT
CASSPGTDSNQPQHF
>.|TRBJ2-3|TRBD1|TRBV6-6
TGTGCCAGCAGTTACTCGAGGGGGCTGGGCACAGATACGCAGTATTTT
CASSYSRGLGTDTQYF
>.|TRBJ2-1|TRBD2|TRBV2
TGTGCCAGCAGTCCAAAAGGAGCGGGAGGGCTTTGGATCTTC
CASSPKGAGGLWIF
>.|TRBJ2-7|TRBD1|TRBV24-1
TGTGCCACCAGTGATACAGGGGGCTCCTACGAGCAGTACTTC
CATSDTGGSYEQYF
>.|TRBJ2-5|TRBD1|TRBV19
TGTGCCAGTTCTCGTAACGCCGGGACAGGGGAGGAGACCCAGTACTTC
CASSRNAGTGEETQYF
>.|TRBJ2-7|TRBD2|TRBV5-1
TGCGCCAGCAGCTCCAATGTCGCGGGGGGCTACGAGCAGTACTTC
CASSSNVAGGYEQYF
>.|TRBJ2-7|TRBD1|TRBV10-3
TGTGCCATCAGTGAGTTGGGACAGGGATACGAGCAGTACTTC
CAISELGQGYEQYF
>.|TRBJ2-6|.|TRBV5-1
TGCGCCAGCAGCTTAACAGGGGAGGCTGGGGCCAACGTCCTGACTTTC
CASSLTGEAGANVLTF
>.|TRBJ2-1|.|TRBV29-1
TGCAGCGTTGATCTAGGAGTCCCTGAGCAGTTCTTC
CSVDLGVPEQFF
>once|TRBJ2-3|TRBD1|TRBV7-2
TGTGCCAGCAGCTTAGCGACAGGGGGCCATTCAGATACGCAGTATTTT
CASSLATGGHSDTQYF
>.|TRBJ1-1|TRBD1|TRBV11-2
TGTGCCAGCAGCAGAAACAGGGGAACGGACACTGAAGCTTTCTTT
CASSRNRGTDTEAFF
>.|TRBJ2-1|TRBD2|TRBV3-1/TRBV3-2
TGTGCCAGCAGCCCTCGCCTAGCGGGTAGCAATGAGCAGTTCTTC
CASSPRLAGSNEQFF
>.|TRBJ2-3|TRBD2|TRBV7-7
TGTGCCAGCAGCACCGGGACTAGCGGGAGCCCAGATACGCAGTATTTT
CASSTGTSGSPDTQYF
>.|TRBJ2-1|.|TRBV11-2
TGTGCCAGCAGCTTAGTCTTTGGGGAGGAGTGGGAGCAGTTCTTC
CASSLVFGEEWEQFF
>.|TRBJ2-1|.|TRBV5-4
TGTGCCAGCAGCTTGGGTGTTTCCGGATACAATGAGCAGTTCTTC
CASSLGVSGYNEQFF
>.|TRBJ2-7|TRBD2|TRBV2
TGTGCCAGCAGAAAGAGGTGGACTAGCGGATCCTACGAGCAGTACTTC
CASRKRWTSGSYEQYF
>.|TRBJ1-6|.|TRBV5-1
TGCGCCAGCAGCAAGCTACAGGGAGGTAATTCACCCCTCCACTTT
CASSKLQGGNSPLHF
>.|TRBJ2-7|.|TRBV12-3/TRBV12-4
TGTGCCAGCACGACGGGATCGGCCTACGAGCAGTACTTC
CASTTGSAYEQYF